These T cell receptor beta chains were read from a single sample in a study of blood T cell repertoires in COVID-19. Repertoires were generated with immunoSEQ multiplex PCR, while TCRdb's copy carries only in-frame clones and drops some. Of about 69,000 clones in the sample, roughly 73% were seen once. The specimen was peripheral blood. Every receptor here comes from a human donor in a cohort sampled during active COVID-19. The CDR3 runs from the conserved cysteine through the conserved F or W. D genes are given only for firm matches. Clone size, where shown, is once, few, many, or a class for clones that have expanded.

j_call v_call clone_size d_call cdr3_aa cdr3_nt
TRBJ2-7 TRBV6-2/TRBV6-3 NA TRBD1 CASSYSIGQGENEQYF TGTGCCAGCAGTTACTCGATCGGACAGGGGGAAAACGAGCAGTACTTC
TRBJ2-7 TRBV3-1/TRBV3-2 many NA CASSQDRGAIMITEGSYEQYF TGTGCCAGCAGCCAAGATCGGGGTGCAATTATGATAACAGAAGGCTCCTACGAGCAGTACTTC
TRBJ2-7 TRBV5-1 NA NA CASSLASPGAYEQYF TGCGCCAGCAGCTTGGCCTCTCCCGGAGCTTACGAGCAGTACTTC
TRBJ2-3 TRBV30 NA TRBD1 CAWSFSGQAGDTQYF TGTGCCTGGAGCTTCTCGGGACAGGCCGGAGATACGCAGTATTTT
TRBJ1-5 TRBV19 NA TRBD1 CASSGQGSGNQPQHF TGTGCCAGTAGTGGACAGGGAAGTGGCAATCAGCCCCAGCATTTT
TRBJ2-1 TRBV7-9 NA TRBD1 CASSLAQGVAYNEQFF TGTGCCAGCAGCTTAGCACAGGGGGTGGCCTACAATGAGCAGTTCTTC
TRBJ1-5 TRBV6-5 NA NA CASRDSSNQPQHF TGTGCCAGCAGAGACAGTAGCAATCAGCCCCAGCATTTT
TRBJ1-1 TRBV18 NA TRBD1 CASSFAGTGMGNTEAFF TGTGCCAGCTCATTTGCCGGGACAGGAATGGGGAACACTGAAGCTTTCTTT
TRBJ2-2 TRBV7-6 NA NA CASSPRLRQPNTGELFF TGTGCCAGCAGCCCCCGATTGAGGCAGCCGAACACCGGGGAGCTGTTTTTT
TRBJ2-7 TRBV5-1 NA TRBD1 CASSSQGDSYEQYF TGCGCCAGCAGCTCGCAGGGGGACTCCTACGAGCAGTACTTC
TRBJ2-7 TRBV7-9 NA NA CASSLANRDEQYF TGTGCCAGCAGCTTAGCGAACAGGGACGAGCAGTACTTC
TRBJ2-5 TRBV18 NA NA CASSRRGQETQYF TGTGCCAGCTCACGTAGGGGGCAAGAGACCCAGTACTTC
TRBJ2-1 TRBV3-1/TRBV3-2 NA TRBD2 CASSQDWVAGEQFF TGTGCCAGCAGCCAAGACTGGGTAGCGGGAGAGCAGTTCTTC
TRBJ1-5 TRBV28 NA NA CASRYGSQPNQPQHF TGTGCCAGCAGGTACGGGAGCCAACCCAATCAGCCCCAGCATTTT
TRBJ2-5 TRBV19 NA TRBD2 CASSTRLAGEETQYF TGTGCCAGTAGTACGCGACTAGCGGGAGAGGAGACCCAGTACTTC
TRBJ2-5 TRBV18 NA TRBD2 CASSPPRGQETQYF TGTGCCAGCTCACCACCGCGGGGGCAAGAGACCCAGTACTTC
TRBJ2-5 TRBV5-4 NA NA CASSLGGGRGVQETQYF TGTGCCAGCAGCTTGGGGGGCGGCAGGGGAGTCCAAGAGACCCAGTACTTC
TRBJ2-7 TRBV2 NA TRBD1 CASSGQGYEQYF TGTGCCAGCTCTGGACAGGGCTACGAGCAGTACTTC
TRBJ2-7 TRBV5-4 NA TRBD1 CASSPGQDYEQYF TGTGCCAGCAGCCCTGGACAGGACTACGAGCAGTACTTC
TRBJ2-1 TRBV5-4 many NA CASSYRGAEGGSYNEQFF TGTGCCAGCAGCTACAGGGGAGCGGAGGGTGGCAGCTACAATGAGCAGTTCTTC
TRBJ1-1 TRBV2 NA NA CASSEASPLSMNTEAFF TGTGCCAGCAGTGAAGCGAGCCCCTTGTCCATGAACACTGAAGCTTTCTTT
TRBJ2-7 TRBV19 NA TRBD1 CASSTRTGSASYEQYF TGTGCCAGTAGTACTCGGACAGGGAGCGCCTCCTACGAGCAGTACTTC
TRBJ1-1 TRBV6-1 NA TRBD1 CASSEQGAYTEAFF TGTGCCAGCAGTGAACAGGGGGCTTACACTGAAGCTTTCTTT
TRBJ1-1 TRBV16 NA NA CASSQFSGNTEAFF TGTGCCAGCAGCCAATTCTCAGGAAACACTGAAGCTTTCTTT
TRBJ1-6 TRBV2 NA NA CASSDLRQIYSPLHF TGTGCCAGCAGTGATCTGAGACAAATCTATTCACCCCTCCACTTT